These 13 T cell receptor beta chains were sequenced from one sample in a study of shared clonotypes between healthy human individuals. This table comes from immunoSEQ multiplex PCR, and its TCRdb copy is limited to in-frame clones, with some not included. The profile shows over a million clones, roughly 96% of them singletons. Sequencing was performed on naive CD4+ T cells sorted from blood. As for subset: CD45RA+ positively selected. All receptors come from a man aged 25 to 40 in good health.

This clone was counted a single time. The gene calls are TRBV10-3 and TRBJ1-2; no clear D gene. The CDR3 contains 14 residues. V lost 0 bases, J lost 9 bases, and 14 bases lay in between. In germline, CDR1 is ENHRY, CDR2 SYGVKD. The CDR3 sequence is CAISESREQGRYTF. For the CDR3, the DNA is TGTGCCATCAGTGAGTCCCGGGAGCAAGGGCGCTACACCTTC.

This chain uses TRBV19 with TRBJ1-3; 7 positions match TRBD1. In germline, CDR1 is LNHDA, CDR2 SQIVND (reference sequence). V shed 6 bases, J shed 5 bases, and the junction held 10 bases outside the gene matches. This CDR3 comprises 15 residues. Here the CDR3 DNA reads TGTGCCAGTAGGGGCGCCGGGACAGCCAGAAACACCATATATTTT. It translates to CASRGAGTARNTIYF. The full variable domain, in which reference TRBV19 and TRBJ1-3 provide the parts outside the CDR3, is DGGITQSPKYLFRKEGQNVTLSCEQNLNHDAMYWYRQDPGQGLRLIYYSQIVNDFQKGDIAEGYSVSREKKESFPLTVTSAQKNPTAFYLCASRGAGTARNTIYFGEGSWLTVV.

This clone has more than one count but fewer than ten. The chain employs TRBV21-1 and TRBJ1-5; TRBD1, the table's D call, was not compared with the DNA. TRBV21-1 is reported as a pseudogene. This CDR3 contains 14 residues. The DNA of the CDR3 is TGTGCCAGCAGCAAAGACAGGGGACATCAGCCCCAGCATTTT. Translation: CASSKDRGHQPQHF.

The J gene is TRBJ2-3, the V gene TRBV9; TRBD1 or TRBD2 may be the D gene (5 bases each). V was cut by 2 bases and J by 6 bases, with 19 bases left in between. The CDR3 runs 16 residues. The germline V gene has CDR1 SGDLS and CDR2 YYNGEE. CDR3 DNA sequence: TGTGCCAGCAGCGTCGGGGCCCTCCTAGGCCGGGATACGCAGTATTTT. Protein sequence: CASSVGALLGRDTQYF.

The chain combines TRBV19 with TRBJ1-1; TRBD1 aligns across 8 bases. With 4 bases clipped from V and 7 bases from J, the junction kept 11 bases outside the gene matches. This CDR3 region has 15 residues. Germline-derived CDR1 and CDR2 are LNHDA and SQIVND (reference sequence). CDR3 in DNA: TGTGCCAGTAGTAACTGGGACAGGCCAGCAAATGAAGCTTTCTTT. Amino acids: CASSNWDRPANEAFF.

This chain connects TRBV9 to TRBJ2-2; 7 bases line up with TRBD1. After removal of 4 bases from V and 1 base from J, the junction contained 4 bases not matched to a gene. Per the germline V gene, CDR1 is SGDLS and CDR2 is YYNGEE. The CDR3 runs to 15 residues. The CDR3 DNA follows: TGTGCCAGCAGCCCACGGACAGGGAACACCGGGGAGCTGTTTTTT. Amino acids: CASSPRTGNTGELFF.

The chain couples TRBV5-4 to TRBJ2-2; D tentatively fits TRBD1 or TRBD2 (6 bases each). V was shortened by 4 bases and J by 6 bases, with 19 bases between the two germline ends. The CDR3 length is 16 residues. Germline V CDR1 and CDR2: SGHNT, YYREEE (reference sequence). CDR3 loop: CASSPVRGARAGELFF. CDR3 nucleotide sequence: TGTGCCAGCAGCCCAGTAAGGGGGGCGCGCGCCGGGGAGCTGTTTTTT.

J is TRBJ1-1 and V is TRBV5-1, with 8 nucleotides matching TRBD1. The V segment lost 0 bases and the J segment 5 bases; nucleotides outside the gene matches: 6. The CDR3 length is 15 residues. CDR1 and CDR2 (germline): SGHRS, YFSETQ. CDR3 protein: CASSLGWTGRTEAFF. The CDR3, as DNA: TGCGCCAGCAGCTTGGGATGGACAGGGAGGACTGAAGCTTTCTTT.

CDR3 loop: CASSLQGKSYEQYF. CDR3 nucleotides: TGCGCCAGCAGCTTACAGGGTAAATCCTACGAGCAGTACTTC. The chain employs TRBV5-1 and TRBJ2-7, with a weak D call TRBD1 (6 bases). The germline CDR1 and CDR2 sequences are SGHRS and YFSETQ. The V end was cut by 2 bases, the J end by 1 base, with 10 bases between. CDR3 size: 14 residues.

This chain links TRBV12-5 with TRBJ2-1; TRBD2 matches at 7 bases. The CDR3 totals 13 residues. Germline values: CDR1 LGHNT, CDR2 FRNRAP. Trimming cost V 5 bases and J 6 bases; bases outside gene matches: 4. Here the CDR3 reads CASGLRTSNEQFF. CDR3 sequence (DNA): TGTGCTAGTGGTCTTCGGACTAGCAATGAGCAGTTCTTC.

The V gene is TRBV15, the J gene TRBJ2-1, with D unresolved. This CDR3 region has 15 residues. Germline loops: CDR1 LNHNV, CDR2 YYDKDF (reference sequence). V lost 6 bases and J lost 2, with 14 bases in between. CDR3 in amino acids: CATSPVGRAYNEQFF. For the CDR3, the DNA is TGTGCCACCAGTCCGGTAGGCCGAGCCTACAATGAGCAGTTCTTC.

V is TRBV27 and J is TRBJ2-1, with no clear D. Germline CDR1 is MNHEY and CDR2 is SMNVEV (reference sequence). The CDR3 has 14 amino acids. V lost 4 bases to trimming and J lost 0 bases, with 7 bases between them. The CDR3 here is CASSSSSSYNEQFF. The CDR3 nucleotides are TGTGCCAGCAGTTCTAGTAGCTCCTACAATGAGCAGTTCTTC.

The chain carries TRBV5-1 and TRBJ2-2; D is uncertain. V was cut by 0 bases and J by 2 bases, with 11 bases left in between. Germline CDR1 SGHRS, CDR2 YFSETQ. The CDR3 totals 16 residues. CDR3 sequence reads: CASSLGEWVNTGELFF. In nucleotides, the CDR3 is TGCGCCAGCAGCTTGGGGGAATGGGTAAACACCGGGGAGCTGTTTTTT.